A selection of T cell receptor beta chains follows, all from one sample in a study of T cell changes during pregnancy in multiple sclerosis. TCRdb keeps only in-frame clones here, not all; method: immunoSEQ multiplex PCR. The sample records 49,000 or so clones, roughly 93% being singletons. The sequenced sample was CD4+ T cells from peripheral blood mononuclear cells, obtained in the second trimester of pregnancy. The receptors originated from a female donor in good health, enrolled as a control in a pregnancy study. Both conserved end residues are part of each CDR3. A D gene is named only where the DNA matches it firmly.

D gene: -
V gene: TRBV6-1
J gene: TRBJ1-1
CDR3 DNA: TGTGCCAGCAGGGGGTTACAGGGAACGGGACCTGAAGCTTTCTTT
CDR3 protein: CASRGLQGTGPEAFF

D gene: -
V gene: TRBV11-3
J gene: TRBJ1-5
CDR3 DNA: TGTGCCAGCAGCTTTAGAACGGGACAGCCCCAGCATTTT
CDR3 protein: CASSFRTGQPQHF

D gene: TRBD2
V gene: TRBV19
J gene: TRBJ2-7
CDR3 DNA: TGTGCCAGTAGTATCAAGCGGGGGGCCGGATCTATTTCCTACGAGCAGTACTTC
CDR3 protein: CASSIKRGAGSISYEQYF

D gene: TRBD1
V gene: TRBV5-5
J gene: TRBJ2-7
CDR3 DNA: TGTGCCAGCAGCGCCGACAGGGACGAGCAGTACTTC
CDR3 protein: CASSADRDEQYF

D gene: -
V gene: TRBV1
J gene: TRBJ1-5
CDR3 DNA: TGCACCAGCAGCCCGGGACAGGGTAATCAGCCCCAGCATTTT
CDR3 protein: CTSSPGQGNQPQHF

D gene: TRBD2
V gene: TRBV5-1
J gene: TRBJ2-6
CDR3 DNA: TGCGCCAGCAGCCGACACAGCGGGGGGAACAGTGGGGCCAACGTCCTGACTTTC
CDR3 protein: CASSRHSGGNSGANVLTF

D gene: -
V gene: TRBV4-3
J gene: TRBJ2-7
CDR3 DNA: TGCGCCAGCAGCCTAGACATGACAGCCTCCTACGAGCAGTACTTC
CDR3 protein: CASSLDMTASYEQYF

D gene: -
V gene: TRBV7-6
J gene: TRBJ2-7
CDR3 DNA: TGTGCCAGCACCTCGACAGGTTTCTCCTACGAGCAGTACTTC
CDR3 protein: CASTSTGFSYEQYF

D gene: TRBD2
V gene: TRBV5-4
J gene: TRBJ2-1
CDR3 DNA: TGTGCCAGCAGCTTAGCGGGACTAGGTCGTTACAATGAGCAGTTCTTC
CDR3 protein: CASSLAGLGRYNEQFF

D gene: TRBD1
V gene: TRBV30
J gene: TRBJ1-2
CDR3 DNA: TGTGCCTGGAGCGTACGGACAGGGGGGAATGGCTACACCTTC
CDR3 protein: CAWSVRTGGNGYTF

D gene: TRBD2
V gene: TRBV15
J gene: TRBJ2-5
CDR3 DNA: TGTGCCACCAGCAGCCATGGGGCTAGCGGGGGTCCAGAGACCCAGTACTTC
CDR3 protein: CATSSHGASGGPETQYF

D gene: TRBD1
V gene: TRBV19
J gene: TRBJ2-2
CDR3 DNA: TGTGCCAGTAGTGATCCCCCGGGACAGGTGAACACCGGGGAGCTGTTTTTT
CDR3 protein: CASSDPPGQVNTGELFF

D gene: TRBD1
V gene: TRBV5-4
J gene: TRBJ2-2
CDR3 DNA: TGTGCCAGCAGCAGGAATCCAGGGGGCCGGTCAACCGGGGAGCTGTTTTTT
CDR3 protein: CASSRNPGGRSTGELFF

D gene: -
V gene: TRBV19
J gene: TRBJ1-4
CDR3 DNA: TGTGCCAGTAGTTGGGGGGGGGCATCTAATGAAAAACTGTTTTTT
CDR3 protein: CASSWGGASNEKLFF

D gene: TRBD1
V gene: TRBV6-5
J gene: TRBJ2-7
CDR3 DNA: TGTGCCAGCAAACCGGGACAGGCAAATGACGAGCAGTACTTC
CDR3 protein: CASKPGQANDEQYF

D gene: TRBD1
V gene: TRBV7-8
J gene: TRBJ1-1
CDR3 DNA: TGTGCCAGCAAGCGAACAGGGGCGAGGGACGCTGAAGCTTTCTTT
CDR3 protein: CASKRTGARDAEAFF

D gene: -
V gene: TRBV19
J gene: TRBJ1-2
CDR3 DNA: TGTGCCAGTAGTATAGCCGGAGGGGACTACTATGGCTACACCTTC
CDR3 protein: CASSIAGGDYYGYTF

D gene: TRBD1
V gene: TRBV29-1
J gene: TRBJ1-2
CDR3 DNA: TGCAGCTCTGCCCCCACAGGGGCCTATGGCTACACCTTC
CDR3 protein: CSSAPTGAYGYTF

D gene: -
V gene: TRBV30
J gene: TRBJ1-1
CDR3 DNA: TGTGCCTGGAGTGTAGGGAAGGGGACTGAAGCTTTCTTT
CDR3 protein: CAWSVGKGTEAFF

D gene: TRBD1
V gene: TRBV5-8
J gene: TRBJ1-5
CDR3 DNA: TGTGCCAGCAGCCGTTTGGGACAGTTGGATCAGCCCCAGCATTTT
CDR3 protein: CASSRLGQLDQPQHF

D gene: TRBD1
V gene: TRBV29-1
J gene: TRBJ2-2
CDR3 DNA: TGCAGCGTTGACAAGGGGGCGCGCACCGGGGAGCTGTTTTTT
CDR3 protein: CSVDKGARTGELFF

D gene: TRBD2
V gene: TRBV9
J gene: TRBJ2-3
CDR3 DNA: TGTGCCAGCAGCGGCCGGGTTGGTAGCGGGGGGTTTAGCACAGATACGCAGTATTTT
CDR3 protein: CASSGRVGSGGFSTDTQYF

D gene: TRBD2
V gene: TRBV11-3
J gene: TRBJ2-5
CDR3 DNA: TGTGCCAGCAGCTTAGACCAGCGGGGGTACCAAGAGACCCAGTACTTC
CDR3 protein: CASSLDQRGYQETQYF

D gene: TRBD2
V gene: TRBV2
J gene: TRBJ2-7
CDR3 DNA: TGTGCCAGCAGTGAACAACCACCGTCAAGCGGGAGCTACGAGCAGTACTTC
CDR3 protein: CASSEQPPSSGSYEQYF

D gene: -
V gene: TRBV5-1
J gene: TRBJ2-5
CDR3 DNA: TGCGCCAGCAGCTTGGAGGGGGGGCCGGGGGAGACCCAGTACTTC
CDR3 protein: CASSLEGGPGETQYF

D gene: TRBD1
V gene: TRBV5-3
J gene: TRBJ1-2
CDR3 DNA: TGTGCCAGAAGCTTGGACAGGGGTGGCTATGGCTACACCTTC
CDR3 protein: CARSLDRGGYGYTF